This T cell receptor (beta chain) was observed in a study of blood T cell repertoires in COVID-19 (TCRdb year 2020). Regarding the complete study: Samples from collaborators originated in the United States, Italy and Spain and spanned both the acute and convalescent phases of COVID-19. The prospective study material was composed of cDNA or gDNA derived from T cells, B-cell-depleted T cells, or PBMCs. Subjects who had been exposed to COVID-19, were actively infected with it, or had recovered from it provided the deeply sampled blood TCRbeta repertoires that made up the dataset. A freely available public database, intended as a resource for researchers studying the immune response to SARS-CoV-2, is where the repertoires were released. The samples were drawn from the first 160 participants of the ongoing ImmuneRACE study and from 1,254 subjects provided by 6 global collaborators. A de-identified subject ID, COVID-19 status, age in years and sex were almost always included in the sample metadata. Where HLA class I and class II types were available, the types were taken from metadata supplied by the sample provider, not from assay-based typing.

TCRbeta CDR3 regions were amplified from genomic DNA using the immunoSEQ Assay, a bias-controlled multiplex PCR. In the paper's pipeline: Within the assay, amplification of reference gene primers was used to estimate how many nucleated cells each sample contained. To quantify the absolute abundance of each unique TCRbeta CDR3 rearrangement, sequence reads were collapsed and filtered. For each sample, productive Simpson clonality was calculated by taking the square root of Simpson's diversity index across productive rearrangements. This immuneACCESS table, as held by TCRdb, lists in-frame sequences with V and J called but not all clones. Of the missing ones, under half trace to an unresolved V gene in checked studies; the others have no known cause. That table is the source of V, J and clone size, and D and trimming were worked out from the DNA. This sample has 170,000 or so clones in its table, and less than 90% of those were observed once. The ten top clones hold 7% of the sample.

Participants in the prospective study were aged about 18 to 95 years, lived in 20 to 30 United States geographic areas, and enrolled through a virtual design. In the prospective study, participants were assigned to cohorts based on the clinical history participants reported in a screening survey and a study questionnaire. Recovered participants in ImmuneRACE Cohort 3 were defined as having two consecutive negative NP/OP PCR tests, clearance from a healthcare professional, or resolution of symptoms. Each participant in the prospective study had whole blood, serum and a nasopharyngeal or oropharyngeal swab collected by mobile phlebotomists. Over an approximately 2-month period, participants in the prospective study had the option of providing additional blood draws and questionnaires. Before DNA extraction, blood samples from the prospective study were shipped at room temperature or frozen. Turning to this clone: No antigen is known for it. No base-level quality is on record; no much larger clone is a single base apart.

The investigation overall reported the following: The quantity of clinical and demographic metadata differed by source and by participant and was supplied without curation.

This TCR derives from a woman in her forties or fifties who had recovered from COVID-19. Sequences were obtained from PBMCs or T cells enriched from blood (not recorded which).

The DNA is TGTGCCAGTAGGGAGGGTTTCGGGGGAAACACCATATATTTT. It codes for CASREGFGGNTIYF. The rearranged chain carries TRBV19 and TRBJ1-3; no D gene call is confident. V loses 6 bases, J loses 4 bases, and the germline ends lie 13 bases apart. From a lookup of the germline V gene (reference sequence), CDR1 and CDR2 are LNHDA and SQIVND. From its cysteine to its phenylalanine, the CDR3 spans 14 amino acids. Only the CDR3 DNA is retained, 42 bases long and in frame from the first base. Where the CDR3 stops, the reference TRBV19 and TRBJ1-3 genes take over; the full variable domain is DGGITQSPKYLFRKEGQNVTLSCEQNLNHDAMYWYRQDPGQGLRLIYYSQIVNDFQKGDIAEGYSVSREKKESFPLTVTSAQKNPTAFYLCASREGFGGNTIYFGEGSWLTVV.